Below are 8 T cell receptor beta chains sequenced from a single sample in a study of blood T cell repertoires in COVID-19. Method: immunoSEQ multiplex PCR; TCRdb's copy keeps in-frame clones and lacks some. Altogether 140,000 to 150,000 clones are present, 80% to 90% being singletons, with the ten largest covering over 2.5%. The specimen sequenced was peripheral blood. All receptors come from a man aged 55-75 years with active or convalescent COVID-19.

The CDR3 DNA is TGCGCCAGCAGCCCGGGGGGTTTGGCCGGCACAGATACGCAGTATTTT. Amino acids: CASSPGGLAGTDTQYF. V gene TRBV5-1 combines with J gene TRBJ2-3; the match to TRBD2 covers 7 bases. Germline V CDR1 and CDR2: SGHRS, YFSETQ. V shed 4 bases, J shed 1 base, and the junction held 9 bases outside the gene matches. The CDR3 is 16 amino acids. Full variable domain (rest looked up from reference TRBV5-1 and TRBJ2-3): KAGVTQTPRYLIKTRGQQVTLSCSPISGHRSVSWYQQTPGQGLQFLFEYFSETQRNKGNFPGRFSGRQFSNSRSEMNVSTLELGDSALYLCASSPGGLAGTDTQYFGPGTRLTVL.

The chain has TRBV18 and TRBJ1-2; D gene uncertain. The CDR3 loop spans 14 amino acids. In germline, CDR1 is KGHSH, CDR2 LQKENI. Deletions cut 6 bases from V and 8 bases from J, with 19 bases between. The CDR3 DNA sequence: TGTGCCAGCTCGAACAGTGAAGGCGATGGGGGCTACACCTTC. Its translation is CASSNSEGDGGYTF.

CDR3 nucleotide sequence: TGTGCCAGCAGCTTGGACGGGACAGGGTTGTTAGAGCAGTACTTC. Residues: CASSLDGTGLLEQYF. The rearrangement uses TRBV5-6 and TRBJ2-7; 9 bases line up with TRBD1. J was trimmed by 7 bases and V by 0 bases; bases with no gene match: 8. CDR1 is SGHDT, CDR2 YYEEEE, per germline. The CDR3 totals 15 residues.

V usage is TRBV18 and J usage is TRBJ2-2, with TRBD1 matching over 11 bases. Germline assignment: CDR1 KGHSH and CDR2 LQKENI. The CDR3 is 16 residues long. Trimming removed 2 bases from V and 2 bases from J; junction bases left unmatched: 1. The CDR3 DNA follows: TGTGCCAGCTCACCAGGACAGGGGGCTAACACCGGGGAGCTGTTTTTT. Amino acids: CASSPGQGANTGELFF.

This chain joins TRBV28 and TRBJ2-1; 8 nucleotides match TRBD2. CDR3 length: 13 amino acids. Per the germline V gene, CDR1 is MDHEN and CDR2 is SYDVKM. Germline trimming cut 7 bases from V and 10 bases from J; bases unmatched to any gene: 9. CDR3 DNA sequence: TGTGCCAGCAAGGGAGCGGGAGTTGGCGAGCAGTTCTTC. Translating gives CASKGAGVGEQFF.

The CDR3 DNA sequence: TGTGCCAGCAGCCTGGTACCGCGGGAAGAGGGCTACACCTTC. Protein sequence: CASSLVPREEGYTF. This chain connects TRBV3-1 (or the pseudogene TRBV3-2) to TRBJ1-2; D is undetermined. CDR3 size: 14 residues. Trimming shortened V by 4 bases and J by 8 bases, and 17 bases separated the two germline ends. Looked up from germline, CDR1 is LGHDT and CDR2 is YNNKEL (reference sequence).

This chain joins TRBV18 and TRBJ1-2; D unresolved. The germline V gene has CDR1 KGHSH and CDR2 LQKENI. Trimming pared 6 bases from V and 4 bases from J, leaving 6 bases between. CDR3 length: 11 amino acids. The CDR3 sequence is CASSVSYGYTF. CDR3 nucleotide sequence: TGTGCCAGCTCTGTCTCCTATGGCTACACCTTC.

This chain uses TRBV9 with TRBJ2-1; 7 bases agree with TRBD2. The junction had 8 bases not matched to a gene; V was cut back by 6 bases and J by 8 bases. CDR3 length: 13 residues. Germline V gene sequence: CDR1 SGDLS, CDR2 YYNGEE. CDR3 region: CASNSGIKDEQFF. The CDR3 coding sequence is TGTGCCAGCAACAGCGGGATTAAAGATGAGCAGTTCTTC. Drawing the rest from reference TRBV9 and TRBJ2-1, the complete variable domain is DSGVTQTPKHLITATGQRVTLRCSPRSGDLSVYWYQQSLDQGLQFLIQYYNGEERAKGNILERFSAQQFPDLHSELNLSSLELGDSALYFCASNSGIKDEQFFGPGTRLTVL.